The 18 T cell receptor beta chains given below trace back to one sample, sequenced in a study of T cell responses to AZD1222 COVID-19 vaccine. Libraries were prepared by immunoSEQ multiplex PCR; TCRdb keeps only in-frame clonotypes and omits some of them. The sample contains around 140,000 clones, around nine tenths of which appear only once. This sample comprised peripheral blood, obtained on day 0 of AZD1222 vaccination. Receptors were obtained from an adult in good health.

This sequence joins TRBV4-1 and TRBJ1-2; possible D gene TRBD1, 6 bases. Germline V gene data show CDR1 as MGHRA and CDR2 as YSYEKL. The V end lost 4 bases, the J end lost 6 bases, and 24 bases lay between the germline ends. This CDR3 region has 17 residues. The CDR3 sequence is CASSLLRYGGAVDGYTF. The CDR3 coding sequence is TGCGCCAGCAGCCTCCTGCGGTATGGGGGCGCGGTAGATGGCTACACCTTC.

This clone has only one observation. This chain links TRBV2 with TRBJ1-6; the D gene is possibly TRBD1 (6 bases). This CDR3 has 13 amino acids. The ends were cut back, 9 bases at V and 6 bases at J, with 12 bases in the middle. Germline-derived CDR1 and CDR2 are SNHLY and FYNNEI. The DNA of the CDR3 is TGTGCCAGTACAGGGAGCCTTAATTCACCCCTCCACTTT. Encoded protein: CASTGSLNSPLHF.

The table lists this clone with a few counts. Here the CDR3 reads CASSVDPHGGNTIYF. CDR3 bases: TGTGCCAGCAGCGTAGACCCCCACGGCGGAAACACCATATATTTT. The chain has TRBV9 and TRBJ1-3, with D hard to call. The V end lost 0 bases, the J end lost 4 bases, and 11 bases lay between the germline ends. The CDR3 sequence is 15 residues long. From germline, CDR1 is SGDLS and CDR2 YYNGEE.

This chain's CDR3 is CASSAGGGGSYGYTF. As DNA, the CDR3 is TGTGCCAGCAGTGCAGGTGGGGGAGGGAGCTATGGCTACACCTTC. The rearrangement links TRBV27 to TRBJ1-2; the D gene is possibly TRBD1 (5 bases). Germline CDR1 is MNHEY and CDR2 is SMNVEV (reference sequence). V lost 5 bases and J 4 bases, leaving 17 bases between the germline ends. The CDR3 covers 15 residues.

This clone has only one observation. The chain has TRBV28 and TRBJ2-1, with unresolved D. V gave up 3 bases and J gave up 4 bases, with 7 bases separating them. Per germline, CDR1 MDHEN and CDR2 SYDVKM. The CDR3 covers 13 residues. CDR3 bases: TGTGCCAGCAGTTTTAACGATTACAATGAGCAGTTCTTC. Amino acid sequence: CASSFNDYNEQFF.

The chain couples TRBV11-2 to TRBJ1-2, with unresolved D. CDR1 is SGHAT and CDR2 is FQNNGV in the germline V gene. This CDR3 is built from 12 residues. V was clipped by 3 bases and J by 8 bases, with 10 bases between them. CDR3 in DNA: TGTGCCAGCAGCTTCGCCGGCCCCGGCTACACCTTC. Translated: CASSFAGPGYTF.

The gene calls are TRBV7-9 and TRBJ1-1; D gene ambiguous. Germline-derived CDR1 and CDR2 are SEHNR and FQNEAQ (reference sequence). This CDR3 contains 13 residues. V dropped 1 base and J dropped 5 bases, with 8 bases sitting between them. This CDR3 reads CASSLEGGTEAFF. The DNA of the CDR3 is TGTGCCAGCAGCTTAGAAGGAGGTACTGAAGCTTTCTTT.

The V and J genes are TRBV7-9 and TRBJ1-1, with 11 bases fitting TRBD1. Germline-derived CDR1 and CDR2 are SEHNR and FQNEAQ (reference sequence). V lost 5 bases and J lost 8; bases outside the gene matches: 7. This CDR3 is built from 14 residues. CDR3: CASSPWTGGAEAFF. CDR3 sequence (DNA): TGTGCCAGCAGCCCCTGGACAGGGGGCGCAGAAGCTTTCTTT.

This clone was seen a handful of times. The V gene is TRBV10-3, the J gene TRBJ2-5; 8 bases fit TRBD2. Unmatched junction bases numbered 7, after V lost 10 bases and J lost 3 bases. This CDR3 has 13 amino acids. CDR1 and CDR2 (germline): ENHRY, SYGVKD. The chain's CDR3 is CATSPGGEETQYF. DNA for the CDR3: TGTGCCACCTCGCCGGGGGGGGAAGAGACCCAGTACTTC.

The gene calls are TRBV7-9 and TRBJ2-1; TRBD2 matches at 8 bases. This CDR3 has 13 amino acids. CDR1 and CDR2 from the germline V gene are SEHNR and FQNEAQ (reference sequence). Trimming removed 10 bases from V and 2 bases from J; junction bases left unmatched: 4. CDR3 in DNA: TGTGCCATCACACTAGCGGCCTACAATGAGCAGTTCTTC. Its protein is CAITLAAYNEQFF.

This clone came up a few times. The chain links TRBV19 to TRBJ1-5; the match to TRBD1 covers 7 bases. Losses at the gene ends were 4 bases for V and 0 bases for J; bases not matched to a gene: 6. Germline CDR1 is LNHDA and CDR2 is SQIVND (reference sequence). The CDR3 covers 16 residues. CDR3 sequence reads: CASSTTGANSNQPQHF. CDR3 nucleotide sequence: TGTGCCAGTAGTACTACAGGGGCCAATAGCAATCAGCCCCAGCATTTT.

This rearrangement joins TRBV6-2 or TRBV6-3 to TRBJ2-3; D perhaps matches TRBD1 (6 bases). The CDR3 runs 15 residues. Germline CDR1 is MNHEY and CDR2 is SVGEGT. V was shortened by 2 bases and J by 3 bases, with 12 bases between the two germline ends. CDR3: CASSYGQGWTDTQYF. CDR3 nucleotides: TGTGCCAGCAGTTACGGCCAGGGGTGGACAGATACGCAGTATTTT.

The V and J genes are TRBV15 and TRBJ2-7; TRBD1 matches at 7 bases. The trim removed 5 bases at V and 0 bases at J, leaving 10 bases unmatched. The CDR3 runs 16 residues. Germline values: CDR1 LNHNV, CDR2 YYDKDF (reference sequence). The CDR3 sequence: CATSSRTGKSSYEQYF. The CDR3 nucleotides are TGTGCCACCAGCTCAAGGACAGGTAAAAGCTCCTACGAGCAGTACTTC.

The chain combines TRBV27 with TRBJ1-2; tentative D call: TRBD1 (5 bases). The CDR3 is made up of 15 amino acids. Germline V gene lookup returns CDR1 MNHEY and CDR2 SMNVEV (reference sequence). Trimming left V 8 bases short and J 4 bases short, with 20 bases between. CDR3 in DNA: TGTGCCAGCGGCGACGGAACAGGAGGTAGCTATGGCTACACCTTC. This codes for CASGDGTGGSYGYTF.

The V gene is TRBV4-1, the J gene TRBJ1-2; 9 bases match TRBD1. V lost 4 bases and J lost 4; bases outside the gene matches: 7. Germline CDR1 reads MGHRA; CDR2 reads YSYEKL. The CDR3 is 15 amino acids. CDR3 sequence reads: CASSPLTGGRYGYTF. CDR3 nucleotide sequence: TGCGCCAGCAGCCCTCTGACAGGGGGACGCTATGGCTACACCTTC.

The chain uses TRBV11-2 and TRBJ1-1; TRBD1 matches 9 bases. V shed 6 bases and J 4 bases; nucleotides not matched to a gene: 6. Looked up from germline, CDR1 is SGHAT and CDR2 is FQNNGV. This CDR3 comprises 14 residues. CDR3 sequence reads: CASSVQGASTEAFF. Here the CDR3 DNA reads TGTGCCAGCAGTGTACAGGGGGCGAGCACTGAAGCTTTCTTT.

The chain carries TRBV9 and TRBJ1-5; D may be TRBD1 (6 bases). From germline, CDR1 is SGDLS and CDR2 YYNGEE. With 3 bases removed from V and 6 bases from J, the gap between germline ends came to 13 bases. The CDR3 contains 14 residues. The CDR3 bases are TGTGCCAGCAGCGAAGGGGGGGGCCCTCAGCCCCAGCATTTT. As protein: CASSEGGGPQPQHF.

As DNA, the CDR3 is TGTGCCAGCAGTGACTCGCGGGGAGGTCCTCCTCGCGAGCAGTACTTC. Its protein product is CASSDSRGGPPREQYF. The chain couples TRBV6-4 to TRBJ2-7, with D tentatively TRBD2 (6 bases). The germline V gene encodes CDR1 MRHNA and CDR2 SNTAGT. The ends were cut back, 0 bases at V and 6 bases at J, with 18 bases in the middle. The CDR3 length is 16 residues.